This TCR beta chain comes out of a study of identical twins. This clonotype has more than one count but fewer than ten. TCRdb re-called the 5' RACE reads through MiXCR, storing one row per CDR3 protein. Counted here are some 600,000 distinct CDR3 sequences, under 8.5% occurring once; the ten biggest clones make up approximately 1.5%. Trimming shortened V by 5 bases and J by 7 bases, and 15 bases separated the two germline ends. The CDR3 spans 15 residues. This same sample was also part of a study on yellow fever vaccine responses in identical twins. This second study notes: Twins reportedly appeared to share part of their vaccine T cell response while keeping part individual.

The V and J genes are TRBV12-3 or TRBV12-4 and TRBJ1-6; TRBD1 might be the D (5 bases). The source of this sequence is a woman between 18 and 29 years old in good health. The sample consisted of PBMCs. CDR3 sequence reads: CASSLGTVVNSPLHF. CDR3 DNA sequence: TGTGCCAGCAGTCTTGGGACCGTGGTGAATTCACCCCTCCACTTT.